The TCR beta chain under discussion was sequenced for a study of T cell responses to AZD1222 COVID-19 vaccine. This table comes from immunoSEQ multiplex PCR, and its TCRdb copy is limited to in-frame clones, with some not included. The data hold 80,000 to 100,000 clones, with about 90% observed a single time. The CDR3 runs to 13 residues. V lost 7 bases and J lost 2, with 11 bases in between. Study-wide points: Repertoire sampling occurred only after the peak T cell response. The donor cohort was predominantly white British with a female majority, and clonal diversity may have been underestimated.

Regarding this clone: As yet, its antigen is unknown.

The sequence was collected from an adult in good health. The sample here was peripheral blood, taken on day 0 of MenACWY control vaccination. The chain uses TRBV12-3 or TRBV12-4 and TRBJ2-5; D possibly matches TRBD1 or TRBD2 (6 bases each). CDR3 region: CASTPGAQETQYF. The CDR3 nucleotides are TGTGCCAGCACCCCGGGGGCTCAAGAGACCCAGTACTTC.